The present T cell receptor beta chain was sequenced within a study of blood T cell repertoires in COVID-19. The wider study: Sources were T cells, B-cell-depleted T cells, or PBMCs; the material itself was cDNA or gDNA.

Methods used by the authors: Using reference gene primer amplification, nucleated cell counts were estimated. Only in-frame clones appear in the TCRdb table, and some are missing; sequencing was by immunoSEQ multiplex PCR. V and J calls plus clone size are reproduced from that table; the DNA served to infer D and trimming. Of fewer than 250,000 clones detected, 80% to 90% appear once; the ten largest clones hold 2.9%. Per germline, CDR1 SEHNR and CDR2 FQNEAQ (reference sequence). V was trimmed by 4 bases and J by 10 bases, leaving 14 bases between them. The CDR3 has 13 residues. This TCR was sampled from a man aged 45 to 65 with active or convalescent COVID-19. Material: peripheral blood. J is TRBJ1-5 and V is TRBV7-9; D possibly corresponds to TRBD1 (5 bases). For the CDR3, the DNA is TGTGCCAGCAGCTGGGAGGGGAGGAATCCCCAGCATTTT. This translates into CASSWEGRNPQHF.